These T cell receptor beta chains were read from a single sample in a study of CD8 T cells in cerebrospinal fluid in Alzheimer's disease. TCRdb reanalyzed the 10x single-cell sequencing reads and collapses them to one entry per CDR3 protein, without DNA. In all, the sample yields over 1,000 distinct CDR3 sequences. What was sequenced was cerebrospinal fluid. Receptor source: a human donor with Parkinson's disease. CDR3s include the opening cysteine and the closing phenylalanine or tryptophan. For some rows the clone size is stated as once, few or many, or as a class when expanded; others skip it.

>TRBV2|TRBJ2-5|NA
CASSYQQGGETQYF
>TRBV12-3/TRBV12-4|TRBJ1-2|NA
CASTLRGVYGYTF
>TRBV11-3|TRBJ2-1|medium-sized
CASSLDSEQFF
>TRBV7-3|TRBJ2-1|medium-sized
CASSALGGSSNEQFF
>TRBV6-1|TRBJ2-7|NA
CASSEAQTRSEQYF
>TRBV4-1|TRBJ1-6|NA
CASSQPPGQGIRSPLHF
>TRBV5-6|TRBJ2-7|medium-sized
CASSLKLAGVYYEQYF
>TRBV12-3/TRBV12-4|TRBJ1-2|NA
CASSLAGLNYGYTF
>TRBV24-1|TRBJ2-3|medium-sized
CATSDPGGPSTDTQYF
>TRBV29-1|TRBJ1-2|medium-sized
CSVIGQKSGLMDGYTF
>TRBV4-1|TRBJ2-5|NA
CASSLIDYRGQETQYF
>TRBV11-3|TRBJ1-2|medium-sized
CASSLDLSNYGYTF
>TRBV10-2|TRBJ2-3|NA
CASSESGLARDTQYF
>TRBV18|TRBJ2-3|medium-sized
CASSPSTAAGSDTQYF
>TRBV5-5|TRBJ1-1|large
CASSRQGGSEAFF
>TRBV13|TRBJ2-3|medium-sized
CASSFGTSITDTQYF
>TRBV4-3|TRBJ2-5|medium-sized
CASSQDAGGGETQYF
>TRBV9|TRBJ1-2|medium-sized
CASSVAIGQDYGYTF
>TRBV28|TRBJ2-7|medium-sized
CASSLDSNEQYF
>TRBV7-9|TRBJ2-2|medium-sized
CASSPTGGSGELFF
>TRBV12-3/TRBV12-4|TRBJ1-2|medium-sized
CASTGTGSNYGYTF
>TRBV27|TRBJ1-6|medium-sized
CASRAGEESPLHF
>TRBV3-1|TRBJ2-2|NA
CASSLTTGFLKTGELFF
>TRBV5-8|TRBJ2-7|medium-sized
CASSLNPGTSVTYEQYF
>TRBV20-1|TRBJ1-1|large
CSARVRGREVAFF
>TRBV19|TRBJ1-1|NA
CASSKGSGGTEAFF
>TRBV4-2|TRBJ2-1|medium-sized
CASSHAGSGVEQFF
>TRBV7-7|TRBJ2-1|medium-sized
CASSPVLAGEQFF
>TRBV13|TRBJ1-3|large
CASSLSREGASGNTIYF
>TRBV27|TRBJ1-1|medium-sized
CASSLNLGTNTEAFF
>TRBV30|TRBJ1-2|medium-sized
CAWSVKGAYGYTF
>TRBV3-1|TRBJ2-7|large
CASSHNSPGQGLGEQYF
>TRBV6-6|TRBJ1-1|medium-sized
CASSSREGTEAFF
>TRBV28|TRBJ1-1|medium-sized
CASSYYNTEAFF
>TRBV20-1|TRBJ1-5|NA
CSARRTGSDNQPQHF
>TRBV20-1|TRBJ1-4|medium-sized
CSAPQDRGLFF
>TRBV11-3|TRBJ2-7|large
CASSARGSYEQYF
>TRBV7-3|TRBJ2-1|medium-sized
CASSLRQARVNEQFF
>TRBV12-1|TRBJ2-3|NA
CASNRGGQGTDTQYF
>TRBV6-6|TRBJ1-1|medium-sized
CASSRQGMNTEAFF
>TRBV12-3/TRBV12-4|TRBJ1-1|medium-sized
CASSLALGQGAPSAEAFF
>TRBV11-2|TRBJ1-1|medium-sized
CASSLIGQGLTEAFF
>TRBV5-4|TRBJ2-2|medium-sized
CASSSDRTGWPGELFF
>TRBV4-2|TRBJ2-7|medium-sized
CASSLRRESAGNYEQYF
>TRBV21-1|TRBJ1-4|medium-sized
CASSKRDNEKLFF
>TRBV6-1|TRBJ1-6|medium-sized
CASRARVGNSPLHF
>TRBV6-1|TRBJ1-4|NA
CASRSSGADEKLFF
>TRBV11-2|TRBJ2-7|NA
CASSPLSRTRGTNYAQYF
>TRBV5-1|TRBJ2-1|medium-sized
CASSPSSGGSRNEQFF
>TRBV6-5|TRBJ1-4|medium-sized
CASGRGGTNEKLFF
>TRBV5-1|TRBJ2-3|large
CASSGLAGGTTDTQYF
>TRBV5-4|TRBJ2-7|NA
CASSMDTASSYEQYF
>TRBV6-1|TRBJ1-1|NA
CASKFRGNTEAFF
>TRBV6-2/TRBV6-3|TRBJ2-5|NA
CASRIPPGLAGAQGETQYF
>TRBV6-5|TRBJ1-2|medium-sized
CASRTREGYTF